Below, one T cell receptor (beta chain) is given with its context. This clonotype appeared once. This clone's antigen is unknown. Base qualities are missing; no much larger clone stands one base away. Single-read evidence is weak. At the junction V is shortened by 7 bases and J by 9 bases, with 19 bases in between. CDR1 and CDR2 are drawn from the germline V gene (reference sequence): DFQATT, SNEGSKA. From the cysteine up to the phenylalanine, the CDR3 has a length of 13 residues. Of all the DNA, just the CDR3 is kept, 39 bases in frame from base 1. RNA was extracted using the RNeasy kit, and roughly 0.5 to 1 microgram was reverse transcribed with random hexamers. TCR beta CDR3 regions were amplified with the immunoSEQ multiplex PCR assay covering 54 Vbeta and 13 Jbeta segments. Bias from PCR amplification was corrected by using a synthetic template baseline for primer optimization and for computational correction. Per the authors' processing: Reads were annotated to V, D and J genes per IMGT and analyzed with immunoSEQ Analyzer, keeping only productive sequences. Clonality was calculated as one minus the Shannon entropy normalized by log2 of the number of productive unique sequences. Public and private clones were assessed among the 100 most prevalent clones of each patient and control. Susac-specific clones were defined as absent from healthy and MS cohorts, over a thousand published viral clones and other ImmuneACCESS disease sequences. TCRdb trimmed public reads at Q25 via fastp, called clones via MiXCR and kept in-frame beta chains. One record per CDR3 amino acid sequence lists the most common genes and DNA. The V and J calls and clone size come from TCRdb's table, not from the authors' own analysis. The sample table lists roughly 200,000 distinct CDR3 sequences, 90% to 95% of them with a count of one. The ten largest clonotypes hold about 0.1% of the sample.

This sample was taken from a study of CD8 T cells in Susac syndrome (dated by TCRdb to the late 2010s). Looking at the study overall: The study used repertoire sequencing to test whether antigen drove CD8+ T cell activation and differentiation in Susac syndrome. What the research found in general, with its limitations: The TCR sequencing and HLA analysis was acknowledged to have included a relatively small number of individuals.

High-throughput TCR beta sequencing profiled peripheral blood CD8+ and CD4+ T cells from healthy donors, Susac syndrome patients and multiple sclerosis patients. Healthy donors were included as age- and sex-matched controls. Bulk CD8+ and CD4+ T cells were purified by magnetic negative isolation, whereas CD8+ TEMRA cells were enriched by FACS. Blood was drawn into EDTA tubes, processed within 24 hours, and PBMCs were isolated by density gradient centrifugation. PBMCs intended for TCR sequencing were cryopreserved in liquid nitrogen and were subsequently thawed in a 37 degrees C water bath. The sorted or isolated CD4+, CD8+ and CD8+ TEMRA cells had a purity of 90% or higher.

This sequence originates from a human donor in good health. Recombination connected TRBV20-1 to TRBJ2-1; the D element might be TRBD1 or TRBD2, as each aligns at 5 bases. The sequenced sample consisted of CD4+ T cells from PBMCs. The DNA is TGCAGTGGAAGCGGAGATACCCAGGGTGAGCAGTTCTTC. Its product reads: CSGSGDTQGEQFF.